The T cell receptor (beta chain) under discussion was sequenced for a study of T cells after posttransplantation cyclophosphamide. This table comes from immunoSEQ multiplex PCR, and its TCRdb copy is limited to in-frame clones, with some not included. This repertoire holds around 34,000 clones, and none appear only once. This clone was counted at least ten times. Germline CDR1 reads SGDLS; CDR2 reads YYNGEE. Unmatched junction bases numbered 6, after V lost 4 bases and J lost 7 bases. The CDR3 extends over 13 amino acids. This TCR came from a woman aged 45-59 years in good health and a related stem cell transplant donor. This rearrangement joins TRBV9 to TRBJ1-1, with TRBD1 identical over 8 bases. Sequenced input: PBMCs. The CDR3 protein is CASSSTTGGEAFF. CDR3 in DNA: TGTGCCAGCAGCTCCACAACAGGGGGTGAAGCTTTCTTT. Together with reference TRBV9 and TRBJ1-1, the CDR3 gives the full variable domain: DSGVTQTPKHLITATGQRVTLRCSPRSGDLSVYWYQQSLDQGLQFLIQYYNGEERAKGNILERFSAQQFPDLHSELNLSSLELGDSALYFCASSSTTGGEAFFGQGTRLTVV.